This TCR beta chain was profiled in a study of T cell responses to AZD1222 COVID-19 vaccine. Study-level findings and limits: Seropositivity was recorded at baseline in only a handful of AZD1222 recipients.

Profiled with immunoSEQ multiplex PCR; TCRdb holds only in-frame clones, not every one. This repertoire shows about 150,000 clones, approximately 90% found once; its top ten account for 1.5% to 2%. The CDR3 consists of 14 residues. CDR1 and CDR2 from the germline V gene are MDHEN and SYDVKM. The V end lost 8 bases, the J end lost 1 base, and 12 bases lay between the germline ends. Comment on this clone: The antigen remains unidentified.

This TCR was recovered from an adult in good health. The input for sequencing was peripheral blood, taken on day 0 of AZD1222 vaccination. The V call is TRBV28, the J call TRBJ1-5; tentative D call: TRBD1 (5 bases). The CDR3 nucleotides are TGTGCCAGCGGTCAGGGTCTCAGCAATCAGCCCCAGCATTTT. It specifies CASGQGLSNQPQHF.